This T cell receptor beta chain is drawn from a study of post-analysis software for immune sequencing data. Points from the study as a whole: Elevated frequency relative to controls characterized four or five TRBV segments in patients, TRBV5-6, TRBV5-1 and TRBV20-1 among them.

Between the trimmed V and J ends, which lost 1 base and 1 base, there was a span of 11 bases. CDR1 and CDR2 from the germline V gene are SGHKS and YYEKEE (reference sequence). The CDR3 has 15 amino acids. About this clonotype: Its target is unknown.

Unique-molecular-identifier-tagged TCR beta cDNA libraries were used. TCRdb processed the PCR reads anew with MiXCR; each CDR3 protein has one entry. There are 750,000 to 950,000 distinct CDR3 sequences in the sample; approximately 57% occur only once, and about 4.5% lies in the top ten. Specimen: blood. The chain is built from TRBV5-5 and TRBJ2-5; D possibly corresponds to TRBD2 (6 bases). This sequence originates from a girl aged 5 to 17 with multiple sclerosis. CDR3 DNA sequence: TGTGCCAGCAGCTTGTTCCCGGGACTCCAAGAGACCCAGTACTTC. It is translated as CASSLFPGLQETQYF.